The rows below give T cell receptor beta chains drawn from one sample of a study of CD8 T cells in Susac syndrome. TCRdb re-called the immunoSEQ multiplex PCR reads with MiXCR, one entry per CDR3 protein. The sample lists around 100,000 distinct CDR3 sequences, 95% seen once, with approximately 0.3% in the top ten. Source material: CD8+ T cells from PBMCs. The origin of the receptors is a human donor with Susac syndrome. Both conserved end residues are part of each CDR3. Fields, in order: D gene, V gene, J gene, clone size, CDR3 length, CDR3 protein, CDR3 DNA. D genes are given only for firm matches. Rows give clone size only sometimes, using once, few, many, or a class for an expanded clone.

>TRBD1|TRBV7-9|TRBJ1-2|-|14
CASSRSDRGGGYTF
TGTGCCAGCAGCCGCAGCGACAGGGGCGGAGGCTACACCTTC
>-|TRBV3-1|TRBJ2-5|-|16
CASSQGQRLVRETQYF
TGTGCCAGCAGCCAAGGACAAAGACTAGTCCGAGAGACCCAGTACTTC
>-|TRBV6-5|TRBJ2-2|-|14
CASSYSMLSGELFF
TGTGCCAGCAGTTACTCGATGCTGAGCGGGGAGCTGTTTTTT
>-|TRBV13|TRBJ1-1|-|15
CASSLADRMNTEAFF
TGTGCCAGCAGCTTAGCGGATAGAATGAACACTGAAGCTTTCTTT
>-|TRBV5-1|TRBJ2-5|few|11
CASSFQETQYF
TGTGCCAGCAGCTTCCAAGAGACCCAGTACTTC
>-|TRBV23-1|TRBJ1-6|-|15
CASSQGALPYSPLHF
TGCGCCAGCAGTCAAGGGGCTCTCCCCTATTCACCCCTCCACTTT
>-|TRBV5-6|TRBJ2-7|-|12
CASSLSAEEQYF
TGTGCCAGCAGCTTGTCCGCGGAGGAGCAGTACTTC
>-|TRBV7-9|TRBJ1-1|-|15
CASSLAGVGNTEAFF
TGTGCCAGCAGCTTGGCAGGGGTCGGGAACACTGAAGCTTTCTTT
>-|TRBV11-2|TRBJ1-1|-|13
CASSLADYTEAFF
TGTGCCAGCAGCTTAGCGGACTACACTGAAGCTTTCTTT
>-|TRBV23-1|TRBJ1-1|-|15
CASSRQESGFTEAFF
TGCGCCAGCAGTCGACAGGAGTCGGGGTTCACTGAAGCTTTCTTT
>TRBD1|TRBV3-1|TRBJ1-2|-|16
CASSQPPGQGAHGYTF
TGTGCCAGCAGCCAGCCCCCGGGACAGGGGGCGCATGGCTACACCTTC
>-|TRBV15|TRBJ1-5|-|13
CATSSGRRQPQHF
TGTGCCACCTCAAGTGGGAGGCGTCAGCCCCAGCATTTT
>-|TRBV6-2/TRBV6-3|TRBJ1-5|-|13
CASSSVGGQPQHF
TGTGCCAGCAGTTCTGTAGGAGGGCAGCCCCAGCATTTT
>-|TRBV3-1|TRBJ2-7|-|15
CASSQDFTGTYEQYF
TGTGCCAGCAGCCAAGATTTTACAGGGACGTACGAGCAGTACTTC
>-|TRBV20-1|TRBJ2-3|-|15
CSAPVGTSFTDTQYF
TGCAGTGCCCCGGTTGGGACAAGCTTTACAGATACGCAGTATTTT
>TRBD2|TRBV20-1|TRBJ2-3|-|14
CSAMGLAITDTQYF
TGCAGTGCTATGGGACTAGCCATCACAGATACGCAGTATTTT
>-|TRBV29-1|TRBJ2-1|-|13
CSASGGARSEQFF
TGCAGCGCCTCGGGGGGCGCGAGGAGTGAGCAGTTCTTC
>-|TRBV6-5|TRBJ1-2|-|16
CASSSTAGPIGYGYTF
TGTGCCAGCAGTTCCACCGCAGGTCCGATAGGGTATGGCTACACCTTC
>-|TRBV29-1|TRBJ2-1|-|13
CSVEDLWGNEQFF
TGCAGCGTTGAAGATCTTTGGGGGAATGAGCAGTTCTTC
>-|TRBV2|TRBJ2-5|-|13
CASSAAAQETQYF
TGTGCCAGCAGTGCGGCAGCACAAGAGACCCAGTACTTC
>TRBD1|TRBV5-1|TRBJ1-1|-|11
CASSSGQRAFF
TGCGCCAGCAGCTCGGGACAGAGGGCTTTCTTT
>-|TRBV24-1|TRBJ2-5|-|13
CATSDLSEETQYF
TGTGCCACCAGTGATTTGTCCGAAGAGACCCAGTACTTC
>-|TRBV6-6|TRBJ1-1|-|12
CASSYQPPEAFF
TGTGCCAGCAGTTACCAACCGCCTGAAGCTTTCTTT
>-|TRBV7-9|TRBJ2-7|-|13
CASSFGKGYEQYF
TGTGCCAGCAGCTTTGGGAAGGGCTACGAGCAGTACTTC
>-|TRBV7-9|TRBJ1-2|-|15
CASSLGVRGARGYTF
TGTGCCAGCAGCTTAGGTGTACGAGGGGCGCGTGGCTACACCTTC
>TRBD2|TRBV29-1|TRBJ2-7|-|13
CSTVGTSGYEQYF
TGCAGCACAGTGGGGACTAGTGGGTACGAGCAGTACTTC
>-|TRBV9|TRBJ2-3|-|15
CASSVETGPQDTQYF
TGTGCCAGCAGCGTAGAGACAGGACCCCAAGATACGCAGTATTTT
>-|TRBV19|TRBJ2-1|-|14
CASSNDDSYNEQFF
TGTGCCAGTAGTAATGATGACTCCTACAATGAGCAGTTCTTC
>-|TRBV3-1|TRBJ1-1|-|16
CASSQVRTGVEAEAFF
TGTGCCAGCAGCCAAGTTAGGACGGGAGTTGAGGCTGAAGCTTTCTTT
>-|TRBV10-1|TRBJ2-2|once|15
CASSESKGFAGELFF
TGCGCCAGCAGTGAGTCAAAAGGGTTCGCCGGGGAGCTGTTTTTT
>-|TRBV28|TRBJ2-1|-|12
CASRFQGGEQFF
TGTGCCAGCAGATTCCAGGGGGGTGAGCAGTTCTTC
>TRBD1|TRBV29-1|TRBJ1-2|-|15
CSVVGQGVDYNGYTF
TGCAGCGTTGTGGGACAGGGGGTCGATTACAATGGCTACACCTTC
>TRBD1|TRBV20-1|TRBJ2-7|-|14
CSAGTGGPSYEQYF
TGCAGTGCTGGTACAGGGGGTCCTTCCTACGAGCAGTACTTC
>-|TRBV5-1|TRBJ2-7|-|15
CASSLEGLEGYEQYF
TGCGCCAGCAGCTTGGAAGGCTTAGAAGGGTACGAGCAGTACTTC
>TRBD1|TRBV11-1|TRBJ2-3|-|13
CASSYRGADTQYF
TGTGCCAGCAGCTACAGGGGGGCAGATACGCAGTATTTT
>TRBD1|TRBV27|TRBJ2-2|-|15
CASSLRGQTTGELFF
TGTGCCAGCAGTTTAAGGGGACAGACCACCGGGGAGCTGTTTTTT
>-|TRBV9|TRBJ1-1|once|16
CASSVVGGIANTEAFF
TGTGCCAGCAGCGTAGTAGGAGGGATTGCAAACACTGAAGCTTTCTTT
>TRBD2|TRBV9|TRBJ2-4|-|13
CASSGGGRHIQYF
TGTGCCAGCAGCGGCGGGGGTCGGCACATTCAGTACTTC
>-|TRBV29-1|TRBJ2-6|-|16
CSVVGRDTSGANVLTF
TGCAGCGTTGTGGGGAGGGACACCTCTGGGGCCAACGTCCTGACTTTC
>-|TRBV29-1|TRBJ2-2|-|12
CSVLRGPGELFF
TGCAGCGTGCTACGGGGTCCCGGGGAGCTGTTTTTT
>-|TRBV3-1|TRBJ1-6|-|14
CASTQTGYGSPLHF
TGTGCCAGCACCCAAACAGGGTACGGTTCACCCCTCCACTTT
>-|TRBV18|TRBJ2-5|-|14
CASSPPLSQETQYF
TGTGCCAGCTCACCACCCCTGAGCCAAGAGACCCAGTACTTC
>-|TRBV5-6|TRBJ2-6|-|15
CASRPQGAGANVLTF
TGTGCCAGCAGACCACAGGGTGCTGGGGCCAACGTCCTGACTTTC
>-|TRBV5-1|TRBJ2-6|-|16
CASSLALSAGANVLTF
TGCGCCAGCAGCTTGGCCTTGAGTGCTGGGGCCAACGTCCTGACTTTC
>TRBD1|TRBV10-2|TRBJ1-5|-|14
CASSEGQENQPQHF
TGCGCCAGCAGTGAGGGACAGGAGAATCAGCCCCAGCATTTT